What follows describes a single T cell receptor beta chain. Assay: immunoSEQ multiplex PCR; the TCRdb copy retains only in-frame clones and omits some. The top ten hold less than 4% of the sample, which has about 95,000 clones, approximately 91% seen once. This specimen belongs to a study of T cell responses to AZD1222 COVID-19 vaccine. The CDR3 is 13 amino acids. Trimming took 3 bases from V and 6 from J, leaving 11 bases between them. Germline V CDR1 and CDR2: SGHTA, FQGTGA. The sequence was obtained from an adult in good health. Source: peripheral blood, taken on day 0 of AZD1222 vaccination. The gene calls are TRBV7-3 and TRBJ1-2; D is possibly TRBD1 (6 bases). Here the CDR3 reads CASSLDSLDGYTF. The DNA for the CDR3 is TGTGCCAGCAGCTTGGACAGCCTCGATGGCTACACCTTC.